This TCR beta chain was identified during a study of CD4 T cells in relation to SARS-CoV-2 and coronaviruses. General study results and limits: The cross-reactivity analysis covered only spike protein, not other viral proteins. SARS-CoV-2-driven expansion was significantly weaker in crossreactive than monoreactive clones.

Sequencing was performed with immunoSEQ multiplex PCR; in TCRdb, only in-frame clones are kept and a portion is missing. The sample includes about 36,000 clones, under 85% of them seen just once. With respect to this clone: Antigen specificity is unknown.

Roughly 10^5 naive or memory CD4+ cells were cultured with CEF peptides for approximately eleven days. This CDR3 region has 19 residues. The junction had 12 bases not matched to a gene; V was cut back by 1 base and J by 4 bases. The V gene's germline CDR1 is LNHDA and CDR2 SQIVND (reference sequence). This clonotype was sampled from an adult with COVID-19. This sequence joins TRBV19 and TRBJ2-2, with 10 bases fitting TRBD2. Source material: memory CD4+ T cells from PBMCs, cultured in vitro. Here the CDR3 DNA reads TGTGCCAGTAGTATAGGTAGACTAGCGGGTAAGATTTCCACCGGGGAGCTGTTTTTT. Its protein product is CASSIGRLAGKISTGELFF.